This record covers a single TCR beta chain. Participants were aged about 18 to 90 years, lived in 20 to 25 US areas, and enrolled virtually. In Cohort 3, a recovered donor had either two negative PCRs, clearance, or symptom resolution. TCRdb's copy holds only in-frame clones and misses some; the assay was immunoSEQ multiplex PCR. There are about 170,000 clones in the sample; roughly 82% occur only once, and about 16% lies in the top ten. The data derive from a study of blood T cell repertoires in COVID-19. Overall study context: Researchers got acute and convalescent COVID-19 samples from the United States, Italy and Spain.

CDR3 length equals 15 residues. V lost 6 bases, J lost 4 bases, and 7 bases stayed unmatched. CDR1 MDHEN and CDR2 SYDVKM come from the germline V gene. The receptor was derived from a man aged 50 or older who had recovered from COVID-19. The chain couples TRBV28 to TRBJ1-5; 9 nucleotides align to TRBD1. The specimen was PBMCs or T cells enriched from blood (not recorded which). CDR3 nucleotides: TGTGCCAGCAGGCCGACAGGGGGAGGGAATCAGCCCCAGCATTTT. Its translation is CASRPTGGGNQPQHF. The whole variable domain, remainder taken from reference TRBV28 and TRBJ1-5, is DVKVTQSSRYLVKRTGEKVFLECVQDMDHENMFWYRQDPGLGLRLIYFSYDVKMKEKGDIPEGYSVSREKKERFSLILESASTNQTSMYLCASRPTGGGNQPQHFGDGTRLSIL.